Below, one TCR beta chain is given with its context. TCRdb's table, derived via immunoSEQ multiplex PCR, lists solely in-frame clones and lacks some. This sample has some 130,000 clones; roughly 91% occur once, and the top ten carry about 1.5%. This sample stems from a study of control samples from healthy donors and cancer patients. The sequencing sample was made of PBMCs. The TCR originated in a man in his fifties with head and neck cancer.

The CDR3 region is CASSERRGGREQFF. In nucleotides, the CDR3 is TGTGCCAGCAGTGAAAGAAGAGGAGGAAGAGAGCAGTTCTTC. The chain recombines TRBV6-1 with TRBJ2-1, with a tentative D call TRBD2 (5 bases). The CDR3 runs 14 residues. Deletions cut 2 bases from V and 10 bases from J, with 15 bases between. Germline-derived CDR1 and CDR2 are MNHNS and SASEGT.